This T cell receptor beta chain was found in a study of blood T cell repertoires in COVID-19. Using immunoSEQ multiplex PCR, the repertoire was profiled, and TCRdb retains in-frame clones only, with some absent. The profile shows around 200,000 clones, around 84% of them singletons. The CDR3 is 12 amino acids. CDR1 SGHTA and CDR2 FQGNSA come from the germline V gene. V gave up 3 bases and J gave up 10 bases, with 11 bases separating them. The source is a woman in her seventies with COVID-19, enrolled during active disease. V and J are TRBV7-2 and TRBJ2-3; the D gene is possibly TRBD2 (6 bases). The sequencing sample was made of peripheral blood. In DNA, the CDR3 is TGTGCCAGCAGCTTTACGGGAGCGGCGCAGTATTTT. Protein: CASSFTGAAQYF.